Many counts were recorded for the clone carrying this T cell receptor beta chain. Its matching antigen is unknown. TCRdb re-called the reads through MiXCR, storing one row per CDR3 protein. The data contain more than 140,000 distinct CDR3 sequences, 5% to 6.5% of them singletons. In germline, CDR1 is SGHTA, CDR2 FQGNSA. The CDR3 is 12 residues long. V was trimmed by 2 bases and J by 5 bases, leaving 6 bases between them. This sample was included in a study of T cell repertoires in cytomegalovirus infection. Study background: Through public TCR beta signatures, both CMV infection and matching HLA type were indicated. Study-wide findings and caveats: Across the ex vivo response, the dominant clonotypes were HLA-C-restricted CMV-specific TCR beta clonotypes. Cumulative frequency (of public TCR beta family members) identified carriers of CMV plus the relevant HLA.

The rearrangement joins TRBV7-2 to TRBJ1-1; D remains unclear. The receptor was derived from a human donor in good health (CMV status not recorded). Some clones in this sample may be carry-over from other donors' samples. Sequenced material: PBMCs. CDR3 loop: CASSLIRTEAFF. The CDR3 nucleotides read TGTGCCAGCAGCTTAATTCGGACTGAAGCTTTCTTT.